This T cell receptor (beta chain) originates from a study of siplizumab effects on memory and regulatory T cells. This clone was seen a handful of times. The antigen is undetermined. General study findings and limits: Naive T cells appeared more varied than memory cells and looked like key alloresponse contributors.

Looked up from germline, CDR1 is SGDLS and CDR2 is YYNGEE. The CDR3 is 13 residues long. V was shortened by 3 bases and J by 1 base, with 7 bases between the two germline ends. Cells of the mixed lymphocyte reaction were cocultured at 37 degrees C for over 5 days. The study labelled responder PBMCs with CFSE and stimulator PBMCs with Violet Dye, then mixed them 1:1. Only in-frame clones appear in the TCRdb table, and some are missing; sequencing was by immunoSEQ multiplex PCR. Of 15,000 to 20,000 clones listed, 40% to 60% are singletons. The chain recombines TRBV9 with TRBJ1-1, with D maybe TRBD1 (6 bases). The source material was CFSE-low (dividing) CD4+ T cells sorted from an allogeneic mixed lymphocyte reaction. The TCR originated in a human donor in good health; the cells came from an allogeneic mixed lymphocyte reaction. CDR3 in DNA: TGTGCCAGCAGCGCGGACAGGAACACTGAAGCTTTCTTT. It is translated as CASSADRNTEAFF.